A selection of T cell receptor beta chains follows, all from one sample in a study of identifying expanded T cells in peripheral blood. The assay was immunoSEQ multiplex PCR, and TCRdb's table has in-frame clones only and misses some. The sample consists of about 100,000 clones, about 86% of them appearing once. Sequenced sample: blood. These receptors originate from a person between 18 and 75 years old in good health. Each CDR3 is given with its conserved first and last residue. D genes are given only for firm matches. Rows may omit the clone size; those that give it use once, few, many or a size class.

clone_size d_call j_call v_call cdr3_length cdr3_aa cdr3_nt
once TRBD2 TRBJ2-5 TRBV7-2 16 CASSSTSGGYQETQYF TGTGCCAGCAGCTCAACTAGCGGGGGATACCAAGAGACCCAGTACTTC
once NA TRBJ1-5 TRBV19 16 CASSIDRGAVYQPQHF TGTGCCAGTAGTATAGATCGGGGGGCAGTTTATCAGCCCCAGCATTTT
NA TRBD2 TRBJ2-1 TRBV5-6 12 CASSSGGGEQFF TGTGCCAGCAGCTCGGGGGGTGGTGAGCAGTTCTTC
NA NA TRBJ2-7 TRBV21-1 12 CASSRDTYEQYF TGTGCCAGCAGCAGGGACACCTACGAGCAGTACTTC
NA NA TRBJ2-4 TRBV5-4 13 CASSLSGGDIQYF TGTGCCAGCAGCTTGAGCGGAGGGGACATTCAGTACTTC
NA TRBD1 TRBJ1-1 TRBV27 12 CASRTGATEAFF TGTGCCAGCAGGACAGGGGCCACTGAAGCTTTCTTT
NA NA TRBJ1-2 TRBV7-3 13 CASSLRGNYGYTF TGTGCCAGCAGCTTAAGGGGGAACTATGGCTACACCTTC
NA TRBD1 TRBJ1-2 TRBV19 15 CASSKRRGQGDGYTF TGTGCCAGTAGTAAAAGGAGGGGCCAGGGGGATGGCTACACCTTC
few NA TRBJ1-6 TRBV6-6 15 CASGPDSSYNSPLHF TGTGCCAGCGGACCAGACAGCTCCTATAATTCACCCCTCCACTTT
large NA TRBJ2-3 TRBV4-1 19 CASSQDPEYRRGKTDTQYF TGCGCCAGCAGCCAAGATCCTGAATATCGGCGGGGTAAAACAGATACGCAGTATTTT
once NA TRBJ2-2 TRBV6-5 14 CASRVGGNTGELFF TGTGCCAGCAGGGTCGGAGGGAACACCGGGGAGCTGTTTTTT
NA NA TRBJ1-1 TRBV19 14 CASSGAPLGAEAFF TGTGCCAGTAGTGGAGCCCCGCTCGGAGCTGAAGCTTTCTTT
NA NA TRBJ1-1 TRBV4-3 16 CASSPVPQRTDTEAFF TGCGCCAGCAGCCCCGTCCCTCAAAGGACGGACACTGAAGCTTTCTTT
NA NA TRBJ1-4 TRBV7-2 15 CASSWRGSPNEKLFF TGTGCCAGCAGCTGGAGAGGTTCACCTAATGAAAAACTGTTTTTT
NA TRBD1 TRBJ2-7 TRBV6-5 15 CASSYHLGGYYEQYF TGTGCCAGCAGTTATCATTTAGGGGGCTACTACGAGCAGTACTTC
NA NA TRBJ2-2 TRBV5-6 14 CASSLGTSTGELFF TGTGCCAGCAGCTTGGGCACCAGCACCGGGGAGCTGTTTTTT
NA NA TRBJ1-1 TRBV12-5 15 CASGFSRDGLTEAFF TGTGCTAGTGGTTTTTCCCGGGACGGCCTCACTGAAGCTTTCTTT
NA NA TRBJ1-4 TRBV7-2 15 CASSLAQPSNEKLFF TGTGCCAGCAGCTTAGCGCAGCCCTCTAATGAAAAACTGTTTTTT
NA TRBD2 TRBJ2-5 TRBV5-4 16 CASNPGAGGGEETQYF TGTGCCAGCAACCCCGGAGCGGGCGGGGGGGAAGAGACCCAGTACTTC
NA NA TRBJ2-5 TRBV5-4 14 CASSFTTTRETQYF TGTGCCAGCAGCTTTACCACAACGAGGGAGACCCAGTACTTC
NA TRBD2 TRBJ2-1 TRBV9 18 CASSPTPGLAEIYNEQFF TGTGCCAGCAGCCCTACCCCGGGACTAGCGGAAATCTACAATGAGCAGTTCTTC
once NA TRBJ1-5 TRBV30 13 CAWEMAEGQPQHF TGTGCCTGGGAGATGGCGGAGGGGCAGCCCCAGCATTTT
once NA TRBJ1-3 TRBV29-1 14 CSVDAGTDGNTIYF TGCAGCGTTGATGCAGGAACTGACGGAAACACCATATATTTT
NA NA TRBJ2-6 TRBV27 18 CASSLRAGILSGANVLTF TGTGCCAGCAGTTTAAGGGCAGGCATACTCTCTGGGGCCAACGTCCTGACTTTC
NA NA TRBJ2-5 TRBV2 14 CASSEGYFEETQYF TGTGCCAGCAGTGAGGGTTATTTCGAAGAGACCCAGTACTTC
NA NA TRBJ2-3 TRBV2 15 CARGVPFRSTDTQYF TGTGCCAGGGGGGTGCCTTTTCGGTCCACAGATACGCAGTATTTT
NA TRBD2 TRBJ2-1 TRBV7-9 17 CASSLALAGRAPNEQFF TGTGCCAGCAGCTTAGCCCTAGCGGGGAGGGCTCCCAATGAGCAGTTCTTC
NA TRBD1 TRBJ2-3 TRBV5-1 19 CASSLDGYPGQPYTDTQYF TGCGCCAGCAGCTTGGATGGTTACCCGGGACAGCCTTACACAGATACGCAGTATTTT